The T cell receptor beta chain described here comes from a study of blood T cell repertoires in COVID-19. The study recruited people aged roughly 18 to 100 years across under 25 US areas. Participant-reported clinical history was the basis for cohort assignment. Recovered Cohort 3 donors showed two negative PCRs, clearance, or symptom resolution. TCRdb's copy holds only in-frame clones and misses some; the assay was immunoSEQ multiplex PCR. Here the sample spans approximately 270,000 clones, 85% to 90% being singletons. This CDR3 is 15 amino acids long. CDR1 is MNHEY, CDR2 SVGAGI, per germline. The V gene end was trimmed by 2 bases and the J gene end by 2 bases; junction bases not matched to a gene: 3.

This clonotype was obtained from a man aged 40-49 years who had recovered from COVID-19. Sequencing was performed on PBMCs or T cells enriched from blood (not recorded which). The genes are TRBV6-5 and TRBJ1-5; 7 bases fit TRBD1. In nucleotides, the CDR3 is TGTGCCAGCAGTTACACGCAGGGGGGCAATCAGCCCCAGCATTTT. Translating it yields CASSYTQGGNQPQHF.